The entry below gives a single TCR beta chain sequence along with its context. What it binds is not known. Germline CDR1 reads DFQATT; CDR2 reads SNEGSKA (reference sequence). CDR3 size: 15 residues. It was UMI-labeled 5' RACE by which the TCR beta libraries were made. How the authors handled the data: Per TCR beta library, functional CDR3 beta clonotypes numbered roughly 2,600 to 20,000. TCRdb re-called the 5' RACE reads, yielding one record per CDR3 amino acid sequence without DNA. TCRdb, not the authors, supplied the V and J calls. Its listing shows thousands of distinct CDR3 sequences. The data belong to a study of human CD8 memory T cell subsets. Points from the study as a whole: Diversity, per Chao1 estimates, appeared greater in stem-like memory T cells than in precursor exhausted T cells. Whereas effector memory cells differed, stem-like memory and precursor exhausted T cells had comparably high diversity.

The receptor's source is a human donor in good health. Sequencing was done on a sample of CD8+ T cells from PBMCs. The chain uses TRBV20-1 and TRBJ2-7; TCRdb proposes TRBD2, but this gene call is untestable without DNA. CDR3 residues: CSANLMASGPYEQYF.